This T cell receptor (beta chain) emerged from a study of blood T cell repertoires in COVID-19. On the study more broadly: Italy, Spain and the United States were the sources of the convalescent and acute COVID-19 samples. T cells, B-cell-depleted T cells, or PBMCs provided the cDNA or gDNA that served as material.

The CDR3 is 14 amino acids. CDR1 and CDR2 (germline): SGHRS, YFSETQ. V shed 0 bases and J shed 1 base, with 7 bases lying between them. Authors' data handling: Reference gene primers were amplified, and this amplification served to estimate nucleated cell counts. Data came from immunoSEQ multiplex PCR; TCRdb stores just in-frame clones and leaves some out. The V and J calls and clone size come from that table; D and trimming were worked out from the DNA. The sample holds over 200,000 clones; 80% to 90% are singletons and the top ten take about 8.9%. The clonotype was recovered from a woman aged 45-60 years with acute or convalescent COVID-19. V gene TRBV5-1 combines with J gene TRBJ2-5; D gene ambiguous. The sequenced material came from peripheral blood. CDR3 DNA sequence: TGCGCCAGCAGCTTGGGGCATACCCAAGAGACCCAGTACTTC. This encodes CASSLGHTQETQYF.